This TCR beta chain derives from a study of human T cells and chemical hapten exposure. Study overall: Patients received weekly diphenylcyclopropenone doses to the scalp throughout the roughly 26-week study.

As to time point: patch test 3, about 24 weeks after DPC sensitization. The sample's treatment: therapeutic diphenylcyclopropenone sensitization with weekly scalp DPC. TCRdb ran MiXCR on the RACE reads and lists one entry per CDR3 protein. The sample records under 200,000 distinct CDR3 sequences, around a quarter being singletons. This CDR3 has 16 residues. Germline V gene data show CDR1 as LNHNV and CDR2 as YYDKDF (reference sequence). The ends lost 0 bases at V and 4 bases at J; junction bases unmatched: 5. This sample comprised whole blood, obtained in connection with sensitization to the hapten diphenylcyclopropenone (DPC). This receptor was obtained from a woman aged 18-29 years with alopecia areata. Some clones in this sample may be carry-over from other donors' samples. The V gene is TRBV15, the J gene TRBJ2-3, with TRBD1 matching over 9 bases. CDR3 sequence: CATSRDRDRVADTQYF. The CDR3 bases are TGTGCCACCAGCAGAGACCGGGACAGGGTGGCAGATACGCAGTATTTT.